A single sample gave rise to the 9 T cell receptor beta chains below, sequenced in a study of beta chain features in type 1 diabetes. Sequenced material consisted of expressed TCRB transcripts (all of the isolated RNA was reverse transcribed). The table came from immunoSEQ multiplex PCR; TCRdb's copy has only in-frame clones and leaves some out. Of 37,000 or so clones listed, around half are singletons. The sample was central memory CD4+ T cells from blood. The receptors come from a woman younger than 35 in good health.

The J gene is TRBJ2-7, the V gene TRBV28; D is ambiguous. Germline CDR1 MDHEN, CDR2 SYDVKM. This CDR3 has 11 residues. V was trimmed by 3 bases and J by 3 bases, leaving 3 bases between them. As DNA, the CDR3 is TGTGCCAGCAGTTTCCGCTACGAGCAGTACTTC. Residues: CASSFRYEQYF. Full variable domain (rest looked up from reference TRBV28 and TRBJ2-7): DVKVTQSSRYLVKRTGEKVFLECVQDMDHENMFWYRQDPGLGLRLIYFSYDVKMKEKGDIPEGYSVSREKKERFSLILESASTNQTSMYLCASSFRYEQYFGPGTRLTVT.

This clone was seen more than once but under ten times. The chain combines TRBV19 with TRBJ2-3; D is possibly TRBD2 (6 bases). Per the germline V gene, CDR1 is LNHDA and CDR2 is SQIVND (reference sequence). The CDR3 contains 15 residues. V was clipped by 1 base and J by 0 bases, with 8 bases between them. This CDR3 is CASSIVGGSTDTQYF. For the CDR3, the DNA is TGTGCCAGTAGTATAGTTGGGGGGAGCACAGATACGCAGTATTTT.

The V gene is TRBV27, the J gene TRBJ1-6, with 9 bases that match TRBD1. Germline trimming cut 8 bases from V and 9 bases from J; bases unmatched to any gene: 2. Germline V gene sequence: CDR1 MNHEY, CDR2 SMNVEV (reference sequence). The CDR3 contains 12 residues. The CDR3 here is CASWDRASPLHF. The CDR3 coding sequence is TGTGCCAGCTGGGACAGGGCTTCACCCCTCCACTTT.

The rearrangement joins TRBV2 to TRBJ2-2; possible D gene TRBD2, 5 bases. The germline V gene encodes CDR1 SNHLY and CDR2 FYNNEI. CDR3 length equals 17 residues. V shed 5 bases and J shed 0 bases, with 16 bases lying between them. The CDR3 spells CASSPGWPDPNTGELFF. As DNA, the CDR3 is TGTGCCAGCAGTCCGGGGTGGCCGGACCCGAACACCGGGGAGCTGTTTTTT.

The rearrangement joins TRBV2 to TRBJ2-7; perhaps TRBD2 as D (6 bases). The germline V gene encodes CDR1 SNHLY and CDR2 FYNNEI. Trimming took off 1 base at V and 2 bases at J, with 9 bases between the two ends. CDR3 length equals 14 residues. CDR3 protein: CASSEGGATYEQYF. The CDR3 bases are TGTGCCAGCAGTGAAGGCGGGGCCACCTACGAGCAGTACTTC.

This clone was seen a few times. The chain uses TRBV7-9 and TRBJ2-1; the D gene is possibly TRBD1 (6 bases). The CDR3 is 16 amino acids. Per the germline V gene, CDR1 is SEHNR and CDR2 is FQNEAQ (reference sequence). V gave up 7 bases and J gave up 1 base, with 17 bases separating them. CDR3: CASNPGGFGSYNEQFF. The CDR3 region has the DNA TGTGCCAGCAACCCTGGGGGCTTCGGATCCTACAATGAGCAGTTCTTC.

The gene calls are TRBV19 and TRBJ1-5, with D perhaps matching TRBD1 (5 bases). CDR3 size: 16 residues. Germline-derived CDR1 and CDR2 are LNHDA and SQIVND (reference sequence). Trimming took off 7 bases at V and 2 bases at J, with 18 bases between the two ends. The DNA for the CDR3 is TGTGCCAGTACCGGCGGGAACCCGGGGGGCAATCAGCCCCAGCATTTT. Residues: CASTGGNPGGNQPQHF.

The chain links TRBV7-9 to TRBJ1-5; 7 nucleotides agree with TRBD1. With V trimmed by 5 bases and J by 15 bases, 13 bases remained unmatched. The CDR3 is 13 amino acids. Germline CDR1 is SEHNR and CDR2 is FQNEAQ (reference sequence). CDR3 in DNA: TGTGCCAGCAGCACCTATTCCGGGACAGTTTGGCATTTT. This sequence encodes CASSTYSGTVWHF. Looking up the rest from reference TRBV7-9 and TRBJ1-5 gives the full variable domain: DTGVSQNPRHKITKRGQNVTFRCDPISEHNRLYWYRQTLGQGPEFLTYFQNEAQLEKSRLLSDRFSAERPKGSFSTLEIQRTEQGDSAMYLCASSTYSGTVWHFGDGTRLSIL.

The J gene is TRBJ1-5, the V gene TRBV7-2; tentative D call: TRBD1 (5 bases). Trimming stripped 5 bases from V and 7 bases from J, with 12 bases between. CDR3 length: 13 amino acids. Germline assignment: CDR1 SGHTA and CDR2 FQGNSA. CDR3 sequence reads: CASSTWGEQPQHF. The CDR3 DNA reads TGTGCCAGCAGCACATGGGGCGAGCAGCCCCAGCATTTT.